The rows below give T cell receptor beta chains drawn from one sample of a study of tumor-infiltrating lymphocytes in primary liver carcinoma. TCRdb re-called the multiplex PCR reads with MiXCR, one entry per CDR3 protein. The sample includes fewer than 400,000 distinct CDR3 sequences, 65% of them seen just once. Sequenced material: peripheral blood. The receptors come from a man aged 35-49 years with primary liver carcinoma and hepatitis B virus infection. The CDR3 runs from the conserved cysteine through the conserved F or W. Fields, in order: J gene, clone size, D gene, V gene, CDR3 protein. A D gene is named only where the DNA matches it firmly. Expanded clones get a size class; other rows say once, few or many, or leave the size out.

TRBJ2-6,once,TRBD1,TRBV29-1,CIVVTGAGAHVLTF
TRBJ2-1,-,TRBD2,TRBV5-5,CASSLGLAGSRLF
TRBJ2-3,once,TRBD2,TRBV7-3,CASSELADTDTQYF
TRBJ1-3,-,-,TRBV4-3,CASIQDHPGSGNTIYF
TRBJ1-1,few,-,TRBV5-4,CASSFMGRSQPAFF
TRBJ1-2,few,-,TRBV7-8,CASSSQTPDTTINYGYTF
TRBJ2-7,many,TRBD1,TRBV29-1,CSVAGWTGVYEQYF
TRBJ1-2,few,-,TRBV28,CASRFLRGVQGGYTF
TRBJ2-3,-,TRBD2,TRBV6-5,CASNPGLAGTDMHYF
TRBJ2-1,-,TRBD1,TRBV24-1,CATSDQDRDRRNEQFF
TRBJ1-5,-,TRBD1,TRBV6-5,CAGSYSGTGNQPQHF
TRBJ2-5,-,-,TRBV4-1,CASSDFADISEETQYF
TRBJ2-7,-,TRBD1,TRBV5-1,CASSWGQGVSYEQYF
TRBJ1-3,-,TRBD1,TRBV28,CASSTTGEAGNTIYF
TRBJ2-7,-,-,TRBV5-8,CASSVGQPYGQYF
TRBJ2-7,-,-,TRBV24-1,CATSGVHGHEQYF
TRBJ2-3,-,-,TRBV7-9,CASSPGSDTQYF
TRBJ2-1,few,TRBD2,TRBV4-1,CASSQAPGGKSNEQFF
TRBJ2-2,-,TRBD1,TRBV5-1,CASSFAGTGTGELFF
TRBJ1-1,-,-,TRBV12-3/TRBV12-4,CASSFPKRATEAFF
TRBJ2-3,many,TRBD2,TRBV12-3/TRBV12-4,CASSLGLGGPTDTQYF
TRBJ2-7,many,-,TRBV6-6,CASSRAGLYEQYF
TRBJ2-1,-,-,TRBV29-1,CSVILVGNEQSF
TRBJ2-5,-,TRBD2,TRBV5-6,CASSVPSGGETQYF
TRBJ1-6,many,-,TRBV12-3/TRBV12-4,CASSLSNSPLHF
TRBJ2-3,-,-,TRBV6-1,CASTRSGRGEADAQYF
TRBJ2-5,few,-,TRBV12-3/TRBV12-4,CASSAGSPLGTQYF
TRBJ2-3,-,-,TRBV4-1,CARNQDDADTQYF
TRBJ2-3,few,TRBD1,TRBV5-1,CASSWTGRLADTQYF
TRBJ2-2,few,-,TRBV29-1,CSVERHSNTGELFF
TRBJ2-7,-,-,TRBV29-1,CSVDGPLKQYF
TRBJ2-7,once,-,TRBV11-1,CASSFFPTGGRGQYF
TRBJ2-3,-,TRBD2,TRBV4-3,CACSHDEREAQYF
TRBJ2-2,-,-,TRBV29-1,CSVGASASSTEELFF
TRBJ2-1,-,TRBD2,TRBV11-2,CASSLTSGRASGEHFF
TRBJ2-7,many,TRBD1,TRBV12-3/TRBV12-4,CASKPGQGISYEQYF
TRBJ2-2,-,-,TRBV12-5,CASATSNTGVLFF
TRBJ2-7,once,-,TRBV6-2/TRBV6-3,CASSYSVDLYEQYF
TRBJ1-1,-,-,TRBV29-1,CSVDLDRRAFF
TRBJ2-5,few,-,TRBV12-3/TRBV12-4,CASSLTGVETQYF
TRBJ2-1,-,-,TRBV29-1,CSVVAASSYKEQFF
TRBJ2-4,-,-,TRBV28,CASSSNRDAAFIQYF
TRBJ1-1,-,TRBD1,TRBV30,CAWSVNRGEAFF
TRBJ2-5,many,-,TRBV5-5,CASSGRQVGETQYF
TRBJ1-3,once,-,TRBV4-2,CASTQERSVAGNTIYF
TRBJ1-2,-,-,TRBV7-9,CASSLVGRSGYAF
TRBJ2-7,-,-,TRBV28,CASSPSSTYEQYF
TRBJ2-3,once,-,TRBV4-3,CASSQEMRDTQYF
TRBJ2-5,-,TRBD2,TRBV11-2,CASSLESSGTRDYF